These T cell receptor beta chains were read from a single sample in a study of regulatory T cells in long-lasting Graves disease. TCRdb reprocessed the multiplex PCR reads with MiXCR, giving one entry per CDR3 protein. The sample holds hundreds of thousands of distinct CDR3 sequences, less than 25% seen once. Material: peripheral blood mononuclear cells (PBMCs), obtained when the disease was refractory, from a patient treated with antithyroid drugs. The receptor source for this set is a female donor with Graves disease. The CDR3 runs from the conserved cysteine through the conserved F or W. D genes are given only for firm matches. Clone size is not always given. Where it is, it says once, few, many or a class for expanded clones.

TRBJ1-1	-	TRBV30	many	CAWSTRGGGDTEAFF	TGTGCCTGGAGTACCCGAGGGGGGGGTGACACTGAAGCTTTCTTT
TRBJ2-2	TRBD2	TRBV28	many	CASSRLAEAIFTGELFF	TGTGCCAGCAGCAGACTAGCGGAGGCAATCTTCACCGGGGAGCTGTTTTTT
TRBJ1-1	-	TRBV5-1	few	CASSFGGLAEAFF	TGCGCCAGCAGCTTCGGGGGGCTGGCTGAAGCTTTCTTT
TRBJ2-2	-	TRBV9	few	CASSQAPFGGTGELFF	TGTGCCAGCAGTCAAGCCCCGTTCGGAGGCACCGGGGAGCTGTTTTTT
TRBJ2-7	-	TRBV7-2	many	CASSWTGGSSYEQYF	TGTGCCAGCAGCTGGACCGGGGGTAGCTCCTACGAGCAGTACTTC
TRBJ1-4	TRBD1	TRBV4-1	-	CASSGTGSMEKLFF	TGCGCCAGCAGCGGGACAGGGTCTATGGAAAAACTGTTTTTT
TRBJ2-7	-	TRBV29-1	few	CSVARDNSYEQYF	TGCAGCGTTGCCCGGGACAACTCCTACGAGCAGTACTTC
TRBJ2-7	TRBD2	TRBV30	few	CAWSVIGAGFYEQYF	TGTGCCTGGAGTGTAATAGGAGCGGGATTCTACGAGCAGTACTTC
TRBJ1-5	TRBD1	TRBV6-1	many	CASSLTTGAQQPQHF	TGTGCCAGCAGTCTCACGACAGGGGCCCAACAGCCCCAGCATTTT
TRBJ2-7	-	TRBV2	many	CASSGETSSYEQYF	TGTGCCAGCAGTGGCGAGACTAGTTCCTACGAGCAGTACTTC
TRBJ1-3	-	TRBV15	few	CATSPSRGRGNTIYF	TGTGCCACCAGCCCCTCAAGGGGTAGGGGAAACACCATATATTTT
TRBJ1-2	-	TRBV15	many	CATSIAGRGYGYTF	TGTGCCACCAGCATCGCGGGCAGGGGCTATGGCTACACCTTC
TRBJ2-7	TRBD1	TRBV9	-	CASSVEGTVTYEQYF	TGTGCCAGCAGCGTAGAAGGGACAGTTACCTACGAGCAGTACTTC
TRBJ2-4	TRBD1	TRBV7-8	-	CASSGRDRGLGKNIQYF	TGTGCCAGCAGCGGTCGGGACAGGGGGCTGGGCAAAAACATTCAGTACTTC
TRBJ2-7	TRBD1	TRBV28	many	CASSFRTGYEQYF	TGTGCCAGCAGCTTTAGGACAGGGTACGAGCAGTACTTC
TRBJ1-2	TRBD1	TRBV9	few	CASSGDRGRGDGYTF	TGTGCCAGCAGTGGCGACAGGGGCCGGGGGGATGGCTACACCTTC
TRBJ2-2	TRBD1	TRBV30	few	CAWIRDRGSTGELFF	TGTGCCTGGATCCGGGACAGAGGATCCACCGGGGAGCTGTTTTTT
TRBJ2-7	TRBD2	TRBV7-9	many	CASSLTSGNEQYF	TGTGCCAGCAGCTTAACTAGCGGGAACGAGCAGTACTTC
TRBJ2-7	TRBD1	TRBV5-5	once	CASSLDRGTYEEYF	TGTGCCAGCAGCTTGGACAGGGGCACCTACGAGGAGTACTTC
TRBJ2-7	-	TRBV12-3/TRBV12-4	many	CASSFSGIFPYEQYF	TGTGCCAGCAGTTTTTCAGGGATCTTCCCCTACGAGCAGTACTTC
TRBJ1-2	-	TRBV3-1	-	CASSVRGSGYTF	TGTGCCAGCAGCGTTAGGGGGAGCGGCTACACCTTC
TRBJ2-7	TRBD2	TRBV30	few	CAWSGTSGRYEQYF	TGTGCCTGGTCCGGGACTAGCGGGAGATACGAGCAGTACTTC
TRBJ2-7	-	TRBV28	many	CASSLRIQYEQYF	TGTGCCAGCAGTTTACGTATCCAATACGAGCAGTACTTC
TRBJ1-6	-	TRBV19	few	CASGLFSPLHF	TGTGCCAGTGGTTTATTTTCACCCCTCCACTTT
TRBJ2-7	TRBD2	TRBV12-3/TRBV12-4	many	CASSFSRGGTPASYEQYF	TGTGCCAGCAGTTTTAGTCGGGGAGGGACTCCTGCGTCCTACGAGCAGTACTTC
TRBJ2-7	-	TRBV10-1	many	CASSEGYNPGGQYF	TGCGCCAGCAGTGAGGGGTATAACCCCGGAGGGCAGTACTTC
TRBJ2-7	-	TRBV19	few	CATSEVDQSYEQYF	TGTGCCACCTCAGAAGTGGATCAGTCCTACGAGCAGTACTTC
TRBJ2-6	-	TRBV24-1	-	CATSDPGANVLTF	TGTGCCACCAGTGATCCTGGGGCCAACGTCCTGACTTTC
TRBJ2-3	-	TRBV20-1	-	CSAQWLGSKSTDTQYF	TGCAGTGCTCAATGGCTTGGGTCGAAATCCACAGATACGCAGTATTTT
TRBJ2-7	-	TRBV6-1	many	CASRNSGRSDEQYF	TGTGCCAGCAGAAACTCCGGAAGGTCCGACGAGCAGTACTTC
TRBJ2-1	TRBD2	TRBV7-2	-	CASSTVASGSYEQFF	TGTGCCAGCAGCACCGTGGCTAGCGGGAGCTATGAGCAGTTCTTC
TRBJ1-1	TRBD1	TRBV7-3	many	CASSLGTGMAFF	TGTGCCAGCAGCTTAGGGACAGGGATGGCTTTCTTT
TRBJ1-1	-	TRBV5-1	-	CASSDGGTGDMNTEAFF	TGCGCCAGCAGCGACGGGGGGACGGGGGACATGAACACTGAAGCTTTCTTT
TRBJ1-2	-	TRBV12-3/TRBV12-4	-	CASSLASNYGYTF	TGTGCCAGCAGTTTGGCCTCGAACTATGGCTACACCTTC
TRBJ2-7	TRBD2	TRBV5-1	-	CASSLAGTSGSSYEQYF	TGCGCCAGCAGCTTGGCCGGGACTAGCGGGAGCTCTTACGAGCAGTACTTC
TRBJ2-7	-	TRBV29-1	many	CSVAGQLSYEQYF	TGCAGCGTTGCTGGACAGCTCTCCTACGAGCAGTACTTC
TRBJ1-2	-	TRBV2	many	CASSAPGNYGYTF	TGTGCCAGCAGTGCCCCGGGGAACTATGGCTACACCTTC
TRBJ2-7	TRBD2	TRBV20-1	many	CSARNLAGAYEQYF	TGCAGTGCTAGGAACTTAGCGGGAGCCTACGAGCAGTACTTC
TRBJ2-3	TRBD2	TRBV7-3	few	CASSSLGGRADTQYF	TGTGCCAGCAGCTCCCTAGGAGGGAGGGCTGATACGCAGTATTTT
TRBJ2-7	-	TRBV10-2	-	CASSEELISYEQYF	TGCGCCAGCAGTGAGGAATTAATCTCCTACGAGCAGTACTTC
TRBJ2-7	TRBD1	TRBV2	many	CASCSDRGVEQYF	TGTGCCAGCTGCAGTGACAGGGGAGTCGAGCAGTACTTC
TRBJ2-3	-	TRBV5-1	-	CASSLEGSNTQYF	TGCGCCAGCAGCTTGGAGGGCAGCAATACGCAGTATTTT
TRBJ2-5	TRBD2	TRBV28	many	CASSLGASGSEETQYF	TGTGCCAGCAGTTTAGGGGCTAGCGGGAGCGAAGAGACCCAGTACTTC
TRBJ2-4	-	TRBV30	many	CAWSMGGKNIQYF	TGTGCCTGGAGTATGGGCGGGAAGAACATTCAGTACTTC
TRBJ1-1	-	TRBV11-3	many	CASSLGGDANTEAFF	TGTGCCAGCAGCTTAGGGGGTGATGCGAACACTGAAGCTTTCTTT
TRBJ2-7	-	TRBV9	-	CASSPVQDTYFEQYF	TGTGCCAGCAGCCCAGTACAGGACACCTACTTCGAGCAGTACTTC